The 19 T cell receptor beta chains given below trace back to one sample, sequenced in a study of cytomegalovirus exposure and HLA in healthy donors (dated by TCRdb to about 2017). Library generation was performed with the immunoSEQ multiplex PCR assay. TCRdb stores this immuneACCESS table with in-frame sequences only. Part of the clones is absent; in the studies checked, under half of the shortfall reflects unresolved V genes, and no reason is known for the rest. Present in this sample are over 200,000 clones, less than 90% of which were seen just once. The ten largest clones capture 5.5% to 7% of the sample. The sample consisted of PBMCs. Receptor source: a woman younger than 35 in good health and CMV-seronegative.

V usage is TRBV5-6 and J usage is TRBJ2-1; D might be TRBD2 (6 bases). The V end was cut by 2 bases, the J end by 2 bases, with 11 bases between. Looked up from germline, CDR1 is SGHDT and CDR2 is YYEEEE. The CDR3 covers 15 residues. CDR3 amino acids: CASSFRRTTYNEQFF. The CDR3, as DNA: TGTGCCAGCAGCTTCCGACGGACTACCTACAATGAGCAGTTCTTC.

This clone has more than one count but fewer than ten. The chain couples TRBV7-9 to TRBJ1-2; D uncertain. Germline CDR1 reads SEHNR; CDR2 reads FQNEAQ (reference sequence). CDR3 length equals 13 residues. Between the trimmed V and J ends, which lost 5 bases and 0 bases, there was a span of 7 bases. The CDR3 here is CASSLGANYGYTF. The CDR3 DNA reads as TGTGCCAGCAGCCTGGGCGCTAACTATGGCTACACCTTC.

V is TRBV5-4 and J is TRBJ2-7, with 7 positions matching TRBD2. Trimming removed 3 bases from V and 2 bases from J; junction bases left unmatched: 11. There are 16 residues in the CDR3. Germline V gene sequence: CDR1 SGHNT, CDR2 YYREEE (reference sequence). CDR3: CASSYPSGRTPYEQYF. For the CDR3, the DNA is TGTGCCAGCAGCTACCCTAGCGGCCGGACGCCCTACGAGCAGTACTTC. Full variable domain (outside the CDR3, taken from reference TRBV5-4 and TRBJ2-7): ETGVTQSPTHLIKTRGQQVTLRCSSQSGHNTVSWYQQALGQGPQFIFQYYREEENGRGNFPPRFSGLQFPNYSSELNVNALELDDSALYLCASSYPSGRTPYEQYFGPGTRLTVT.

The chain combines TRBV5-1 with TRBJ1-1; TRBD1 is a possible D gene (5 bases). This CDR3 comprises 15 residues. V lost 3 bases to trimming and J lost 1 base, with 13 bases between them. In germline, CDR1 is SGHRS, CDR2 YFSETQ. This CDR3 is CASSSTGYGNTEAFF. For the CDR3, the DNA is TGCGCCAGCAGCTCCACAGGTTATGGGAACACTGAAGCTTTCTTT.

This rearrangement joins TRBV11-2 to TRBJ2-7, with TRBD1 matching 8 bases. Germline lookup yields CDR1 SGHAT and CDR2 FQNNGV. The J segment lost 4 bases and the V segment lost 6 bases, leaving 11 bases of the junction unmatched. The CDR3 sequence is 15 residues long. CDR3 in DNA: TGTGCCAGCAGTCAAAATGGACAGGGCCGATACGAGCAGTACTTC. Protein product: CASSQNGQGRYEQYF.

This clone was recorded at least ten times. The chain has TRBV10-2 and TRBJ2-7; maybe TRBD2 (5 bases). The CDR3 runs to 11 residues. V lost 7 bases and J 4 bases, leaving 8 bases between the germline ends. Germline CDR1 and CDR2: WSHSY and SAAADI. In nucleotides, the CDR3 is TGCGCCAGCACCCCGGGGTACGAGCAGTACTTC. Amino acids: CASTPGYEQYF.

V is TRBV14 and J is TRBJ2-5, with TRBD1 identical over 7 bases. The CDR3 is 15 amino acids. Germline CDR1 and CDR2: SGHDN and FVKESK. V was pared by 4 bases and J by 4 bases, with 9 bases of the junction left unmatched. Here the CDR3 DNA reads TGTGCCAGCAGCCTGCACAGGGGTAGTGGAGAGACCCAGTACTTC. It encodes CASSLHRGSGETQYF.

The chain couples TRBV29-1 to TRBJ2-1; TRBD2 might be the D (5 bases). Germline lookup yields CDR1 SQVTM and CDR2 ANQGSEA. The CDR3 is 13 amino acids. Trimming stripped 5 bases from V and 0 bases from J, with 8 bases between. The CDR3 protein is CSVLGSSYNEQFF. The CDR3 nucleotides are TGCAGCGTTCTGGGGAGCTCCTACAATGAGCAGTTCTTC.

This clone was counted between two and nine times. CDR3 amino acids: CAISERAGDTQYF. In DNA, the CDR3 is TGTGCCATCAGTGAGCGAGCGGGAGATACGCAGTATTTT. The rearrangement links TRBV10-3 to TRBJ2-3; D is perhaps TRBD2 (6 bases). Trimming shortened V by 2 bases and J by 5 bases, and 8 bases separated the two germline ends. Germline loops: CDR1 ENHRY, CDR2 SYGVKD. CDR3 length: 13 residues.

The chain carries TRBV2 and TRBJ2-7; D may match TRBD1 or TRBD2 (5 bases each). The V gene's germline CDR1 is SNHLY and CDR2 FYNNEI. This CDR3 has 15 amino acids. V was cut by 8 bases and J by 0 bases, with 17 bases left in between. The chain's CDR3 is CASFHRTGTSYEQYF. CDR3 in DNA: TGTGCCAGCTTTCATCGGACGGGGACCTCCTACGAGCAGTACTTC.

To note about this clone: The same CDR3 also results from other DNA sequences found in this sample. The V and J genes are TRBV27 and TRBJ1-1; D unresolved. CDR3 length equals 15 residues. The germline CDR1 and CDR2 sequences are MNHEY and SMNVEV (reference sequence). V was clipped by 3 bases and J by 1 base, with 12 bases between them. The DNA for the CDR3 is TGTGCCAGCAGTTTTCGGAGGACGGCGAACACTGAAGCTTTCTTT. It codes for CASSFRRTANTEAFF.

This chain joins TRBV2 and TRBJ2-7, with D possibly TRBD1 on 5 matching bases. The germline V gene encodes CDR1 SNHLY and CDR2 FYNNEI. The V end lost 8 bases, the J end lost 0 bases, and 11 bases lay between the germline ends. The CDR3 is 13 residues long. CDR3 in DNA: TGTGCCAGCCTCTCGGACACCTCCTACGAGCAGTACTTC. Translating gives CASLSDTSYEQYF.

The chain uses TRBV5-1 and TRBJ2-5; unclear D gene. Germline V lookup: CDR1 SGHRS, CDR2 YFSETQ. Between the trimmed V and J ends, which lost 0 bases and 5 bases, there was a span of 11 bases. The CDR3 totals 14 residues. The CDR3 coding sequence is TGCGCCAGCAGCTTGGCCCGGTCGACGGAGACCCAGTACTTC. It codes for CASSLARSTETQYF. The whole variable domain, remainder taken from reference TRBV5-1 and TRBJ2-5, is KAGVTQTPRYLIKTRGQQVTLSCSPISGHRSVSWYQQTPGQGLQFLFEYFSETQRNKGNFPGRFSGRQFSNSRSEMNVSTLELGDSALYLCASSLARSTETQYFGPGTRLLVL.

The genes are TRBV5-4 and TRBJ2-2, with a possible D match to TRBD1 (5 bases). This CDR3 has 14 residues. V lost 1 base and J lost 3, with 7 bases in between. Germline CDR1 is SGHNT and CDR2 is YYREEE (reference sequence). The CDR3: CASSLSGYTGELFF. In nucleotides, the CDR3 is TGTGCCAGCAGCTTGTCAGGGTACACCGGGGAGCTGTTTTTT.

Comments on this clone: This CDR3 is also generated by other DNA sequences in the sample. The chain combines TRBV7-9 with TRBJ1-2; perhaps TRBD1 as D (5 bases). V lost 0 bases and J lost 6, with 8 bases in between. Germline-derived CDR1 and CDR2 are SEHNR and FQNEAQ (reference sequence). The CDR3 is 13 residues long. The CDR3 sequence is CASSLAGRDGYTF. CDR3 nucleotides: TGTGCCAGCAGCTTAGCGGGGCGGGATGGCTACACCTTC.

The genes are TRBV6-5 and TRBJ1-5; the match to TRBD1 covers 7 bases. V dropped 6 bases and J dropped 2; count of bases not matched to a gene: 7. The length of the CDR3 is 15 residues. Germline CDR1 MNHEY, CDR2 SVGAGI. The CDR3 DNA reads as TGTGCCAGCAGCGGTGACAGGGCGGGCAATCAGCCCCAGCATTTT. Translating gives CASSGDRAGNQPQHF.

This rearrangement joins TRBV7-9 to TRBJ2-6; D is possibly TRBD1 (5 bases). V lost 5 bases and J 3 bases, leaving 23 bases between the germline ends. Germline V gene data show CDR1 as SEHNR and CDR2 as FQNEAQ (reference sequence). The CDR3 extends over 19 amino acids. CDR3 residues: CASSPGPKQAVNGANVLTF. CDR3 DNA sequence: TGTGCCAGCAGCCCGGGCCCTAAACAGGCAGTAAATGGGGCCAACGTCCTGACTTTC. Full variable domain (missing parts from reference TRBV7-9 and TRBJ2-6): DTGVSQNPRHKITKRGQNVTFRCDPISEHNRLYWYRQTLGQGPEFLTYFQNEAQLEKSRLLSDRFSAERPKGSFSTLEIQRTEQGDSAMYLCASSPGPKQAVNGANVLTFGAGSRLTVL.

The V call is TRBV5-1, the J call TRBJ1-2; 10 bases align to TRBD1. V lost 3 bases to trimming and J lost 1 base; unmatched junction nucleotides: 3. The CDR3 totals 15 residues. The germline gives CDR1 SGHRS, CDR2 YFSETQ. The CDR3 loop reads CASSYGQGGNYGYTF. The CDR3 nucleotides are TGCGCCAGCAGCTATGGACAGGGGGGTAACTATGGCTACACCTTC.

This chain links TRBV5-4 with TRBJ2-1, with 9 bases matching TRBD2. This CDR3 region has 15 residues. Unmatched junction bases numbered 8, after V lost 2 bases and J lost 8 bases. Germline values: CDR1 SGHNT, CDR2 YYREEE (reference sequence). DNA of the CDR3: TGTGCCAGCAGCTTAGGCGGGAGGGCCGGCCATGAGCAGTTCTTC. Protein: CASSLGGRAGHEQFF.